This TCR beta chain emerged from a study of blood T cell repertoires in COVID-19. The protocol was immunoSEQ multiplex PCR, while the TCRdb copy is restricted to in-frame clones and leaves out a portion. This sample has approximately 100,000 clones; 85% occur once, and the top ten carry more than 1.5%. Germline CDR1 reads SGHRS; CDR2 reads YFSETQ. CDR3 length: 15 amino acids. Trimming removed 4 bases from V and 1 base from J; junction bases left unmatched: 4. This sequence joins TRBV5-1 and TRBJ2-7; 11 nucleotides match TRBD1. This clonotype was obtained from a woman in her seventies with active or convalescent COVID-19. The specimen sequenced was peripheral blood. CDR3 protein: CASSLGTGGSYEQYF. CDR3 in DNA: TGCGCCAGCAGCCTGGGGACAGGGGGGTCCTACGAGCAGTACTTC.